This entry lists 9 T cell receptor beta chains sequenced from one sample in a study of T-cell memory formation after mild COVID-19. MiXCR, run by TCRdb on the 5' RACE reads, gives a single entry per CDR3 protein. The sample consists of fewer than 70,000 distinct CDR3 sequences, roughly 9.5% of them appearing once. Sequences were obtained from PBMCs or a T cell subset sorted from them (not recorded which). The receptors shown here come from a young man who had mild COVID-19 (a few samples of this study predate the infection). Cell type and time point are not known.

Comments on this clonotype: Compared with germline, one end of the junction differs, possibly owing to a read error. The chain joins TRBV4-2 to TRBJ2-2, with a weak D call TRBD2 (5 bases). The CDR3 covers 19 residues. Germline V gene data show CDR1 as LGHNA and CDR2 as YNFKEQ. The CDR3 nucleotides read TGTGCCAGCAGCCAAGAAGGAGTAGAGAGCAGACCGAACACCGGGGAGCGGTTTTTT. Protein product: CASSQEGVESRPNTGERFF.

This clonotype was seen at least ten times. The chain links TRBV12-3 or TRBV12-4 to TRBJ2-7, with a possible D match to TRBD1 (6 bases). The V end lost 6 bases, the J end lost 3 bases, and 15 bases lay between the germline ends. The CDR3 spans 14 residues. CDR3 residues: CASSSQGISYEQYF. The CDR3, as DNA: TGTGCCAGCAGCTCTCAGGGGATTAGCTACGAGCAGTACTTC.

The J gene is TRBJ2-3, the V gene TRBV10-3, with 11 bases that match TRBD2. Germline V gene lookup returns CDR1 ENHRY and CDR2 SYGVKD. With 8 bases clipped from V and 3 bases from J, the junction kept 10 bases outside the gene matches. CDR3 length: 16 amino acids. The chain's CDR3 is CAISGGASGGTDTQYF. CDR3 in DNA: TGTGCCATCTCCGGCGGGGCTAGCGGGGGGACAGATACGCAGTATTTT.

This clonotype was seen more than once but under ten times. The V gene is TRBV6-5, the J gene TRBJ1-4; D unresolved. The CDR3 contains 14 residues. Trimming removed 0 bases at V and 5 bases at J, with 7 bases between. Germline CDR1 is MNHEY and CDR2 is SVGAGI. This CDR3 is CASSYSYRNEKLFF. CDR3 DNA sequence: TGTGCCAGCAGTTACTCGTATAGGAATGAAAAACTGTTTTTT.

This clonotype was observed a few times. The rearrangement joins TRBV28 to TRBJ2-4; D unclear. The germline V and J ends were trimmed by 4 bases and 0 bases, with 10 bases remaining between them. CDR1 is MDHEN, CDR2 SYDVKM, per germline. CDR3 size: 15 residues. CDR3 loop: CASSSPATAKNIQYF. The CDR3 DNA sequence: TGTGCCAGCAGTTCCCCCGCTACAGCCAAAAACATTCAGTACTTC.

This clonotype was seen only a few times. The V gene is TRBV29-1, the J gene TRBJ1-1; D might be TRBD1 (5 bases). CDR3 length equals 15 residues. Germline V CDR1 and CDR2: SQVTM, ANQGSEA. Trimming left V 3 bases short and J 0 bases short, with 14 bases between. The CDR3 protein is CSVDTGRFMNTEAFF. In DNA form, the CDR3 reads TGCAGCGTTGATACAGGACGGTTCATGAACACTGAAGCTTTCTTT.

The CDR3 region is CASSQGAGQAYNQPQHF. The CDR3 DNA is TGCGCCAGCAGCCAAGGCGCCGGACAGGCGTACAATCAGCCCCAGCATTTT. This chain joins TRBV4-1 and TRBJ1-5, with 7 positions matching TRBD1. The CDR3 consists of 17 residues. V shed 1 base and J 3 bases; nucleotides not matched to a gene: 9. The germline gives CDR1 MGHRA, CDR2 YSYEKL.

In its sample, this clonotype was seen once. V gene TRBV12-3 or TRBV12-4 combines with J gene TRBJ1-5; D is unclear. The V gene lost 6 bases and the J gene lost 9 bases, with 9 bases spanning the gap. The CDR3 has 11 amino acids. The CDR3 DNA is TGTGCCAGCAGGCCCACGTGGCCCCAGCATTTT. Protein sequence: CASRPTWPQHF.

The chain couples TRBV20-1 to TRBJ1-5; 8 positions agree with TRBD1. Germline V gene lookup returns CDR1 DFQATT and CDR2 SNEGSKA (reference sequence). Trimming cost V 6 bases and J 6 bases; bases outside gene matches: 7. The CDR3 spans 13 residues. Written as DNA, the CDR3 is TGCAGTGCCGTGGACAGGGAAAGTCAGCCCCAGCATTTT. Translation: CSAVDRESQPQHF.